A single sample is the source of the 9 T cell receptor beta chains below, sequenced in a study of radiation and T cells in renal cell carcinoma. Time point described: blood 2 weeks post-SBRT. As for treatment: 15 Gy SBRT to primary tumor, nephrectomy 4 weeks later. Profiling relied on immunoSEQ multiplex PCR, and the TCRdb table lists in-frame clones only, not all of them. The sample shows 100,000 to 150,000 clones, 81% of them seen only once. The sequencing used blood, collected from a patient whose treatment included radiotherapy and nephrectomy. The receptors originated from a man aged 50-59 years with renal cell carcinoma.

This chain uses TRBV11-2 with TRBJ2-5; 7 nucleotides line up with TRBD1. The V segment lost 5 bases and the J segment 9 bases; nucleotides outside the gene matches: 15. The CDR3 covers 15 residues. Germline CDR1 reads SGHAT; CDR2 reads FQNNGV. The CDR3 spells CASSKDRTSFWAQYF. CDR3 nucleotides: TGTGCCAGCAGCAAGGACAGGACCAGTTTTTGGGCCCAGTACTTC. The full variable domain, completed using reference TRBV11-2 and TRBJ2-5, is EAGVAQSPRYKIIEKRQSVAFWCNPISGHATLYWYQQILGQGPKLLIQFQNNGVVDDSQLPKDRFSAERLKGVDSTLKIQPAKLEDSAVYLCASSKDRTSFWAQYFGPGTRLLVL.

V is TRBV30 and J is TRBJ2-3, with a weak D call TRBD1 (5 bases). There are 10 residues in the CDR3. V was shortened by 2 bases and J by 12 bases, with 9 bases between the two germline ends. Looked up from germline, CDR1 is GTSNPN and CDR2 is SVGIG (reference sequence). The CDR3 region is CAWSRGFQYF. The DNA of the CDR3 is TGTGCCTGGAGTAGGGGTTTCCAGTATTTT.

The rearrangement links TRBV19 to TRBJ1-5; D unclear. CDR1 LNHDA and CDR2 SQIVND come from the germline V gene (reference sequence). The CDR3 totals 13 residues. V lost 5 bases, J lost 5 bases, and 10 bases lay in between. The CDR3 bases are TGTGCCAGTAGTGTCCGGGTTGATCAGCCCCAGCATTTT. It translates to CASSVRVDQPQHF.

V usage is TRBV10-2 and J usage is TRBJ2-2, with D possibly called TRBD1 or TRBD2 (5 bases each). Trimming left V 7 bases short and J 9 bases short, with 9 bases between. Germline V gives CDR1 WSHSY, CDR2 SAAADI. CDR3 length equals 11 residues. The CDR3 reads CASNRGRELFF. The CDR3 DNA is TGCGCCAGCAATCGGGGCCGGGAGCTGTTTTTT.

The rearrangement links TRBV30 to TRBJ1-2; no firm D call. V gave up 2 bases and J gave up 5 bases, with 6 bases separating them. CDR3 length: 11 amino acids. Germline-derived CDR1 and CDR2 are GTSNPN and SVGIG (reference sequence). The CDR3 protein is CAWSTGYGYTF. In DNA, the CDR3 is TGTGCCTGGAGTACCGGATATGGCTACACCTTC.

This clone was recorded only once. The CDR3 DNA reads as TGTGCCAGCAGTTACTCGTTCGTTTTCTCTGGAAACACCATATATTTT. This codes for CASSYSFVFSGNTIYF. The rearrangement uses TRBV6-5 and TRBJ1-3; D not certain. The CDR3 covers 16 residues. The germline CDR1 and CDR2 sequences are MNHEY and SVGAGI. Trimming stripped 0 bases from V and 0 bases from J, with 9 bases between.

The chain couples TRBV4-2 to TRBJ2-7; 13 bases map to TRBD2. The germline gives CDR1 LGHNA, CDR2 YNFKEQ. The V and J ends lost 4 bases and 0 bases, in that order; junction bases with no gene match: 9. CDR3 length: 18 amino acids. CDR3 amino acids: CASSPRTSGGGSSYEQYF. As DNA, the CDR3 is TGTGCCAGCAGCCCCCGGACTAGCGGGGGCGGCAGCTCCTACGAGCAGTACTTC.

This clone has just a few counts. In DNA, the CDR3 is TGTGCCAGCAGTTACGATACAGTTCGGTCACCCCTCCACTTT. Its translation is CASSYDTVRSPLHF. J is TRBJ1-6 and V is TRBV6-5, with D hard to call. The V gene lost 2 bases and the J gene lost 10 bases, with 12 bases spanning the gap. The germline gives CDR1 MNHEY, CDR2 SVGAGI. The CDR3 loop spans 14 amino acids.

This sequence joins TRBV7-8 and TRBJ2-7; TRBD2 aligns across 7 bases. The CDR3 consists of 15 residues. Germline values: CDR1 SGHVS, CDR2 FQNEAQ. The trim removed 4 bases at V and 3 bases at J, leaving 9 bases unmatched. The CDR3 DNA reads TGTGCCAGCAGCTCGGAGCGGGGACCAATCTACGAGCAGTACTTC. Residues: CASSSERGPIYEQYF. Complete variable domain (other parts from reference TRBV7-8 and TRBJ2-7): GAGVSQSPRYKVAKRGQDVALRCDPISGHVSLFWYQQALGQGPEFLTYFQNEAQLDKSGLPSDRFFAERPEGSVSTLKIQRTQQEDSAVYLCASSSERGPIYEQYFGPGTRLTVT.